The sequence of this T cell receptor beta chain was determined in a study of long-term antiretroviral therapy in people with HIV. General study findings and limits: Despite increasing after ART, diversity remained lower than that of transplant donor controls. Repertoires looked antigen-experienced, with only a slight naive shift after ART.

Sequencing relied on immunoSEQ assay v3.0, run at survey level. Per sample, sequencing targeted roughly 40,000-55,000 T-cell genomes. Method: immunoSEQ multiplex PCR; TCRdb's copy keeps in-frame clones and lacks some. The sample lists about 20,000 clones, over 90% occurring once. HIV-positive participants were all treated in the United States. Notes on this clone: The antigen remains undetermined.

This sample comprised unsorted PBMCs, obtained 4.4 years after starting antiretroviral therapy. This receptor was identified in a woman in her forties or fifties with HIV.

This CDR3 is CASDSEKLFF. The DNA of the CDR3 is TGTGCCAGCGACTCGGAAAAACTGTTTTTT. The rearrangement links TRBV6-1 to TRBJ1-4; D is unclear. Germline V gene sequence: CDR1 MNHNS, CDR2 SASEGT. The CDR3 sequence is 10 residues long. V was shortened by 8 bases and J by 8 bases, with 6 bases between the two germline ends.